The 5 T cell receptor beta chains listed next were all sequenced from one sample in a study of immune characterization of retroperitoneal liposarcoma. Each CDR3 protein gets one entry after TCRdb re-called the PCR reads with MiXCR. Of 9,500 to 14,000 distinct CDR3 sequences listed, about 20% are singletons. Source material: blood. Source of these receptors: a female donor with retroperitoneal liposarcoma.

The chain carries TRBV11-2 and TRBJ2-3; 8 bases match TRBD2. The CDR3 sequence is 16 residues long. The junction had 14 bases not matched to a gene; V was cut back by 6 bases and J by 6 bases. In germline, CDR1 is SGHAT, CDR2 FQNNGV. Written as DNA, the CDR3 is TGTGCCAGCAGTACAGCGGGGGTTTCTTACACGGATACGCAGTATTTT. Its translation is CASSTAGVSYTDTQYF.

By sample share, this clonotype is medium-sized. V usage is TRBV6-6 and J usage is TRBJ2-1; D uncertain. The CDR3 sequence is 15 residues long. V lost 0 bases to trimming and J lost 7 bases, with 13 bases between them. The V gene's germline CDR1 is MNHNY and CDR2 SVGAGI (reference sequence). The CDR3 here is CASSYSIPGRNEQFF. CDR3 sequence (DNA): TGTGCCAGCAGTTACTCGATACCCGGGCGGAATGAGCAGTTCTTC.

To note about this clonotype: Since a much larger clone is just one base distant, this may be a read error. The gene calls are TRBV11-2 and TRBJ2-3; TRBD2 aligns across 8 bases. The CDR3 runs 17 residues. Looked up from germline, CDR1 is SGHAT and CDR2 is FQNNGV. The CDR3 DNA reads TGTGCCGGCAGCTCCTCATTTACAGCGGGAGTAGGAGATACGCAGTATTTT. This sequence encodes CAGSSSFTAGVGDTQYF.

This clonotype has a count of ten or more. The V gene is TRBV6-5, the J gene TRBJ2-1, with D perhaps assigned TRBD1 or TRBD2 (5 bases each). The J call may be faulty, since TRBJ2-7 better matches the DNA end. Germline CDR1 is MNHEY and CDR2 is SVGAGI. This CDR3 has 14 amino acids. The chain's CDR3 is CASSTRGRVYEQYF. CDR3 bases: TGTGCCAGCAGTACACGGGGCAGGGTCTACGAGCAGTACTTC.

This clonotype was observed a single time. J is TRBJ1-2 and V is TRBV5-1; no firm D call. Trimming shortened V by 5 bases and J by 4 bases, and 12 bases separated the two germline ends. This CDR3 region has 13 residues. Germline lookup yields CDR1 SGHRS and CDR2 YFSETQ. CDR3 sequence (DNA): TGCGCCAGCAGTCCGGGCCTCGCCTATGGCTACACCTTC. Its protein is CASSPGLAYGYTF.